What follows is one T cell receptor beta chain and its context. CDR1 and CDR2 (germline): SGHDT, YYEEEE. V lost 0 bases and J lost 5, with 9 bases in between. The CDR3 extends over 14 amino acids. The data were obtained in a study of technical replicates of blood from several donors. TCRdb keeps only in-frame clones here, not all; method: immunoSEQ multiplex PCR. Among 85,000 to 100,000 clones, 95% were seen once, and the ten largest hold approximately 0.26%. The rearrangement joins TRBV5-6 to TRBJ2-4; weak D call: TRBD1 (5 bases). This TCR derives from a human donor in good health. The sample consisted of T cells isolated from PBMCs. CDR3: CASSLVQVQNIQYF. DNA for the CDR3: TGTGCCAGCAGCTTGGTACAGGTTCAAAACATTCAGTACTTC.